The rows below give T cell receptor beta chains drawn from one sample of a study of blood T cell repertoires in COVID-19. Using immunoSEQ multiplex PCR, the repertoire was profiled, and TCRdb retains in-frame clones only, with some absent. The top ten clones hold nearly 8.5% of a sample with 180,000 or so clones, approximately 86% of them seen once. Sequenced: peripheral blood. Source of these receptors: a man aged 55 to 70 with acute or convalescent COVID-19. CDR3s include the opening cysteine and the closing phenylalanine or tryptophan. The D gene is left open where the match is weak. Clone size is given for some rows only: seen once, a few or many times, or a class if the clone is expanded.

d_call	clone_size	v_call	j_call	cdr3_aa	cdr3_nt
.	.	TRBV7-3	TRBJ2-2	CASSLTSSGELFF	TGTGCCAGCAGCTTAACTTCGTCCGGGGAGCTGTTTTTT
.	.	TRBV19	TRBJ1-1	CASSLPGEEEAFF	TGTGCCAGTAGTCTACCCGGGGAGGAGGAGGCTTTCTTT
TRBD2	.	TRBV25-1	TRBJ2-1	CASSELISGGYNEQFF	TGTGCCAGCAGTGAATTGATTAGCGGGGGCTACAATGAGCAGTTCTTC
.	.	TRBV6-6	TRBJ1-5	CASRSGDDGQPQHF	TGTGCCAGCAGATCAGGCGACGACGGTCAGCCCCAGCATTTT
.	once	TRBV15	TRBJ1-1	CATSRGGLTNTEAFF	TGTGCCACCAGCAGAGGGGGGCTAACGAACACTGAAGCTTTCTTT
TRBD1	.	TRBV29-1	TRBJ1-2	CSVPDGTGAISNYGYTF	TGCAGCGTCCCGGATGGGACAGGGGCCATCTCTAACTATGGCTACACCTTC
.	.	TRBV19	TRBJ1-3	CASSIAAGASGNTIYF	TGTGCCAGTAGTATAGCAGCAGGGGCGAGTGGAAACACCATATATTTT
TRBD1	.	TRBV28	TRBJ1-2	CASRKDKGATYGYTF	TGTGCCAGCAGAAAAGACAAGGGGGCTACCTATGGCTACACCTTC
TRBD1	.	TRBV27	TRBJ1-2	CASSFRTGQGGYTF	TGTGCCAGCAGTTTTCGGACAGGGCAAGGTGGCTACACCTTC
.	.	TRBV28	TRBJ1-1	CASASGGANTEAFF	TGTGCCAGCGCCTCGGGGGGAGCAAACACTGAAGCTTTCTTT
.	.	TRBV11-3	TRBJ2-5	CASSIGAFGETQYF	TGTGCCAGCAGTATTGGGGCATTTGGGGAGACCCAGTACTTC
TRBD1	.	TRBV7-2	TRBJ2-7	CASGNRGRYEQYF	TGTGCCAGCGGGAACAGGGGGAGGTACGAGCAGTACTTC
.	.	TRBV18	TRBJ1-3	CASSPTRRGEGNTIYF	TGTGCCAGCTCACCCACTCGGAGGGGAGAAGGAAACACCATATATTTT
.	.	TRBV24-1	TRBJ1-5	CATSDKLGQSGPQHF	TGTGCCACCAGTGACAAACTGGGCCAGAGTGGGCCCCAGCATTTT
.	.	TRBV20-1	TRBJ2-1	CSASDIQGRSNEQFF	TGCAGTGCTAGTGATATCCAGGGGCGTTCGAATGAGCAGTTCTTC
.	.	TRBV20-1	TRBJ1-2	CSAPRQQF	TGCAGTGCTCCCCGACAGCAATTC
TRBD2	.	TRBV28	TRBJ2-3	CASSWGTSGTDTQYF	TGTGCCAGCAGTTGGGGGACTAGCGGCACAGATACGCAGTATTTT
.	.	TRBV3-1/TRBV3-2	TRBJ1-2	CASSHLQEGIGGYTF	TGTGCCAGCAGCCACCTCCAGGAGGGGATCGGGGGCTACACCTTC
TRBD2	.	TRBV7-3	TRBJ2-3	CASSLRLAASTDTQYF	TGTGCCAGCAGCCTCCGACTAGCGGCCAGCACAGATACGCAGTATTTT
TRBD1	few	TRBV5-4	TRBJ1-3	CASRPGRGTGNTIYF	TGTGCCAGCAGACCCGGCAGGGGGACTGGAAACACCATATATTTT
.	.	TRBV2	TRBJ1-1	CASRGRAGATEAFF	TGTGCCAGCAGGGGCAGGGCAGGGGCCACTGAAGCTTTCTTT
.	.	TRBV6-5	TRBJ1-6	CASSTGLNNSPLHF	TGTGCCAGCAGTACCGGACTGAATAATTCACCCCTCCACTTT
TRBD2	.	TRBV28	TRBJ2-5	CASSSSGRTMYQETQYF	TGTGCCAGCAGTAGTAGCGGGAGGACTATGTACCAAGAGACCCAGTACTTC
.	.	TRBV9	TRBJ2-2	CASSPRTGTGELFF	TGTGCCAGCAGCCCCAGAACAGGCACCGGGGAGCTGTTTTTT
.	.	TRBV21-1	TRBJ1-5	CASSKRGYQPQHF	TGTGCCAGCAGCAAACGAGGGTACCAGCCCCAGCATTTT